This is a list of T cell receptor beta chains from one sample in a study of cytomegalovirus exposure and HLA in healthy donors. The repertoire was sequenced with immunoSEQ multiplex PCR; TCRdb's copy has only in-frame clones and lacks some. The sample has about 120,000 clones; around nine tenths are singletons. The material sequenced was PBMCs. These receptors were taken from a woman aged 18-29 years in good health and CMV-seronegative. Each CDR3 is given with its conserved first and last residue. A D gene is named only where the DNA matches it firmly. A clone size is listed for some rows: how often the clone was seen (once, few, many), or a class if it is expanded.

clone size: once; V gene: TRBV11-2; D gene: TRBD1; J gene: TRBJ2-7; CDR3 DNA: TGTGCCAGCAGCCGAACAGGGGGCTACGAGCAGTACTTC; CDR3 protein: CASSRTGGYEQYF
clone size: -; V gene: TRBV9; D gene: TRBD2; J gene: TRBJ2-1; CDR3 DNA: TGTGCCAGCAGCCTGGGACTAGCGGGAGGATCCAATGAGCAGTTCTTC; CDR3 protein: CASSLGLAGGSNEQFF
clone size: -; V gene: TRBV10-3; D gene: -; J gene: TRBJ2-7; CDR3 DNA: TGTGCCATCAGTCGGACAGGGAAAGCGGGAACCTACGAGCAGTACTTC; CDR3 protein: CAISRTGKAGTYEQYF
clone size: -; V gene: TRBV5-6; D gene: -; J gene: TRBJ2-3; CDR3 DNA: TGTGCCAGCAGCTCAGAGAGAGAGGAAATAGCGGCCACAGATACGCAGTATTTT; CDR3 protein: CASSSEREEIAATDTQYF
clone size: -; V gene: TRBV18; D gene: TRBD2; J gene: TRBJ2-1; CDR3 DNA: TGTGCCAGCTCACCAATGCTAGCGGGGGGATACAATGAGCAGTTCTTC; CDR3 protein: CASSPMLAGGYNEQFF
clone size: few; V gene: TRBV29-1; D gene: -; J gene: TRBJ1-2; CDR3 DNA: TGCAGCGCCTCCCAACAGGGTACCTATGGCTACACCTTC; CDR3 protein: CSASQQGTYGYTF
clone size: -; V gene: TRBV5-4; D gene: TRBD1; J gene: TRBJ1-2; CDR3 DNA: TGTGCCAGCAGTCCTCCGGGACAGATCTATGGCTACACCTTC; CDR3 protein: CASSPPGQIYGYTF
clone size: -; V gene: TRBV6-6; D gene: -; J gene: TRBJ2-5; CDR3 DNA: TGTGCCAGCAGCCCAGGGCACCAAGAGACCCAGTACTTC; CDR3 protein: CASSPGHQETQYF
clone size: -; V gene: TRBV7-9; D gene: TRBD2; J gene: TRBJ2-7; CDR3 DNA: TGTGCCAGCAGCTTGGGGCTAGCGGCATCTTACGAGCAGTACTTC; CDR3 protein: CASSLGLAASYEQYF
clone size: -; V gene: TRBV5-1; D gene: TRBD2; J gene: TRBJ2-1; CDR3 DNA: TGCGCCAGCAGCTTGCGAAACGGGAGGGCCGAAGAGCAGTTCTTC; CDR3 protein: CASSLRNGRAEEQFF
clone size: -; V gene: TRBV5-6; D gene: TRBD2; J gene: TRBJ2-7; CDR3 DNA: TGTGCCAGCAGCCGTAGCGGGAGGGCCTACGAGCAGTACTTC; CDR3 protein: CASSRSGRAYEQYF
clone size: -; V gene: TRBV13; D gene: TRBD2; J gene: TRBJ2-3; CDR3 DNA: TGTGCCACTCGCACCGGGACTAGGGGGACAGATACGCAGTATTTT; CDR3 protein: CATRTGTRGTDTQYF
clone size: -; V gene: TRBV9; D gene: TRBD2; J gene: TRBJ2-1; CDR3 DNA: TGTGCCAGCAGCGTCCCAGCGGGAGGGAGTGAGCAGTTCTTC; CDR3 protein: CASSVPAGGSEQFF
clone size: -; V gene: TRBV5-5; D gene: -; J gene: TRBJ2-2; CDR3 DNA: TGTGCCAGCAGCGCAGAGGGTTGGAACACCGGGGAGCTGTTTTTT; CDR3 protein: CASSAEGWNTGELFF
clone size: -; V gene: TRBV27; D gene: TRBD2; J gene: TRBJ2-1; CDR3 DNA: TGTGCCAGCAAACGCGGGAGATTCTACAATGAGCAGTTCTTC; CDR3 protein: CASKRGRFYNEQFF
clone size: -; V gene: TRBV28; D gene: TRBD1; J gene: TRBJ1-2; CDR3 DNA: TGTGCCAGCAGTCAGACAGGGCCCGGGGCCTATGGCTACACCTTC; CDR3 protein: CASSQTGPGAYGYTF
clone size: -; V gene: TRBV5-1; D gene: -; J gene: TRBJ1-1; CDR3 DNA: TGCGCCAGCAGCTTGGCCTGGGGAGTGAACACTGAAGCTTTCTTT; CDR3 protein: CASSLAWGVNTEAFF
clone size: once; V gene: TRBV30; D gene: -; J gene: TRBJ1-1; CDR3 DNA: TGTGCCTGGAGTGGTGGAGGGACCCTCCCTGAAGCTTTCTTT; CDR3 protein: CAWSGGGTLPEAFF
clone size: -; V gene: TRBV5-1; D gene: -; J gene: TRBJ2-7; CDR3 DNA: TGCGCCAGTCGGTCGACGGGGTCCTACGAGCAGTACTTC; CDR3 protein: CASRSTGSYEQYF
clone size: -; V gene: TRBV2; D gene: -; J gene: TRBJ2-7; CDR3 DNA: TGTGCCACCCGGACTGTCTACGAGCAGTACTTC; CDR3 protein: CATRTVYEQYF
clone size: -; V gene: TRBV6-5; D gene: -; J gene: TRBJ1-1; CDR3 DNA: TGTGCCAGCAGTTTATCGGGGTTGAACACTGAAGCTTTCTTT; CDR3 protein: CASSLSGLNTEAFF
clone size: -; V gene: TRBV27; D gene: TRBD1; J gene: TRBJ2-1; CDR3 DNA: TGTGCCAGCAGTCAGGGGGCCAGCTCCTACAATGAGCAGTTCTTC; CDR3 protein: CASSQGASSYNEQFF
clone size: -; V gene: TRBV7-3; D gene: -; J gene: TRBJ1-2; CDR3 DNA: TGTGCCAGCAGCTCAGAAGGCGGGGGGCCAGGGTATGGCTACACCTTC; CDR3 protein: CASSSEGGGPGYGYTF
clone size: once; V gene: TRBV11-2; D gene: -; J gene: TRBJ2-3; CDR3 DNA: TGTGCCAGCAGAGGAGGGTGGTGGGACAGCAGCACAGATACGCAGTATTTT; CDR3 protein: CASRGGWWDSSTDTQYF
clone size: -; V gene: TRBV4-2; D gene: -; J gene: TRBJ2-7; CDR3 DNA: TGTGCCAGCAGCCAAGATCTACGGAGCTCCTACGAGCAGTACTTC; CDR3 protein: CASSQDLRSSYEQYF
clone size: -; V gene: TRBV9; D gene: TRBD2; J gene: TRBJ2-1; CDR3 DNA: TGTGCCAGCAGCGCCGATAGCGGGGGCCCCTACAATGAGCAGTTCTTC; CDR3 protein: CASSADSGGPYNEQFF
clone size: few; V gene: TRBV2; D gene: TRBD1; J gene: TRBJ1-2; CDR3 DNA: TGTGCCAGCACTTTGACAGGGACGCGGGGCTACACCTTC; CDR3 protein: CASTLTGTRGYTF
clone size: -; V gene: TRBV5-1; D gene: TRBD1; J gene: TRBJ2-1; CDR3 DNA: TGCGCCAGCAGCTTGGAGAGGGGGCAGGGTCCCTACAATGAGCAGTTCTTC; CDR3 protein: CASSLERGQGPYNEQFF
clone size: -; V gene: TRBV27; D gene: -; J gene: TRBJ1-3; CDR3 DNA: TGTGCCAGCAGCTCGTTCTCTGGAAACACCATATATTTT; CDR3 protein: CASSSFSGNTIYF
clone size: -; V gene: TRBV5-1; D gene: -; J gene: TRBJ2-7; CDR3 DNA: TGCGCCAGCAGCTTAGGGACAACCTACGAGCAGTACTTC; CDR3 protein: CASSLGTTYEQYF
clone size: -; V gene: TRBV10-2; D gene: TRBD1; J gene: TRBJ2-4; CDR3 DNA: TGCGCCAGCAGATCAGGGGGTTCAGCCCATCAAAACATTCAGTACTTC; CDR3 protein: CASRSGGSAHQNIQYF
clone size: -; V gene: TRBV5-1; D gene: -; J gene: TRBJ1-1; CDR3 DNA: TGCGCCAGCAGCATCGGACAAACGAACACTGAAGCTTTCTTT; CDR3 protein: CASSIGQTNTEAFF
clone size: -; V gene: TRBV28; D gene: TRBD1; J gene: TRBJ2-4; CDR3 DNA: TGTGCCAGCAGTTCCCCCCGGGACAGGGACAATGGCATTCAGTACTTC; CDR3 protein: CASSSPRDRDNGIQYF